The 14 T cell receptor beta chains listed next were all sequenced from one sample in a study of T cells in Graves' hyperthyroidism and ophthalmopathy. Authors of the study amplified TCR beta CDR3 regions from RNA transcripts. TCR CDR3 regions were first amplified by RT-PCR with HTBI primers. TCRdb reprocessed the multiplex PCR reads with MiXCR, giving one entry per CDR3 protein. The data hold 450,000 to 600,000 distinct CDR3 sequences, with roughly 21% observed a single time. The source material was blood. The receptors were gathered from a man aged 35 to 55 with Graves' ophthalmopathy.

The chain employs TRBV24-1 and TRBJ2-2; D is uncertain. In germline, CDR1 is KGHDR, CDR2 SFDVKD. The CDR3 consists of 14 residues. Between the trimmed V and J ends, which lost 4 bases and 3 bases, there was a span of 8 bases. CDR3 in amino acids: CATSEAGYTGELFF. The CDR3 DNA reads TGTGCCACCAGTGAGGCAGGCTACACCGGGGAGCTGTTTTTT.

This chain links TRBV7-3 with TRBJ2-5; 9 bases map to TRBD2. V dropped 5 bases and J dropped 5; count of bases not matched to a gene: 15. Germline values: CDR1 SGHTA, CDR2 FQGTGA. The CDR3 runs 17 residues. Written as DNA, the CDR3 is TGTGCCAGCAGCCCCAAGGGGCGCGGGGGGGCATCTGAGACCCAGTACTTC. Protein product: CASSPKGRGGASETQYF.

Ten or more counts support this clonotype. This rearrangement joins TRBV2 to TRBJ2-2; 8 bases map to TRBD1. This CDR3 comprises 15 residues. V dropped 5 bases and J dropped 4; count of bases not matched to a gene: 6. CDR1 is SNHLY and CDR2 is FYNNEI in the germline V gene. The CDR3 reads CASSPGRGLTGELFF. The CDR3 DNA reads TGTGCCAGCAGTCCTGGCAGGGGGCTCACCGGGGAGCTGTTTTTT.

This clonotype has a count of ten or more. This chain links TRBV18 with TRBJ1-1; TRBD1 is a possible D gene (6 bases). Trimming pared 3 bases from V and 5 bases from J, leaving 7 bases between. This CDR3 spans 12 amino acids. Per germline, CDR1 KGHSH and CDR2 LQKENI. CDR3 sequence reads: CASSPQGTEAFF. CDR3 coding DNA: TGTGCCAGCTCACCCCAGGGGACTGAAGCTTTCTTT.

The table lists this clonotype with a few counts. The rearrangement links TRBV6-8 to TRBJ2-3, with D possibly TRBD1 on 5 matching bases. V lost 0 bases to trimming and J lost 7 bases, with 11 bases between them. Germline V gene sequence: CDR1 MNHGY, CDR2 SAAAGT. The CDR3 contains 14 residues. The CDR3 coding sequence is TGTGCCAGCAGTTACTCGGGGCAGGACAATACGCAGTATTTT. Encoded protein: CASSYSGQDNTQYF.

The sample holds a few counts of this clonotype. V is TRBV25-1 and J is TRBJ1-1, with D tentatively TRBD1 (6 bases). The germline CDR1 and CDR2 sequences are MGHDK and SYGVNS. The CDR3 has 13 amino acids. Trimming took 6 bases from V and 3 from J, leaving 11 bases between them. Written as DNA, the CDR3 is TGTGCCAGCAGGGACAGACGGGACACTGAAGCTTTCTTT. Its protein product is CASRDRRDTEAFF.

This clonotype showed up just a few times. V usage is TRBV13 and J usage is TRBJ1-5, with unresolved D. Germline V gene data show CDR1 as PRHDT and CDR2 as FYEKMQ (reference sequence). This CDR3 has 14 residues. V was pared by 2 bases and J by 5 bases, with 10 bases between. CDR3 nucleotide sequence: TGTGCCAGCAGCTTAAGAGGGTCGGATCAGCCCCAGCATTTT. Protein sequence: CASSLRGSDQPQHF.

This clonotype turned up a few times. V and J are TRBV15 and TRBJ2-5; 8 nucleotides line up with TRBD2. Germline CDR1 reads LNHNV; CDR2 reads YYDKDF (reference sequence). The CDR3 covers 15 residues. J was trimmed by 5 bases and V by 0 bases; bases with no gene match: 5. DNA of the CDR3: TGTGCCACCAGCAGAGAGGGGACTAGGCGGGAGACCCAGTACTTC. This codes for CATSREGTRRETQYF.

This clonotype came up a few times. V and J are TRBV9 and TRBJ2-7; 8 bases align to TRBD1. CDR1 and CDR2 from the germline V gene are SGDLS and YYNGEE. Losses at the gene ends were 2 bases for V and 7 bases for J; bases not matched to a gene: 8. The CDR3 consists of 14 residues. As DNA, the CDR3 is TGTGCCAGCAGCGTGGGGACAGGCCCCTTTGAGCAGTACTTC. It translates to CASSVGTGPFEQYF.

This clonotype was picked up many times. The V and J genes are TRBV28 and TRBJ2-7; 9 bases fit TRBD1. CDR3 length: 15 amino acids. Trimming at V came to 5 bases and at J to 2 bases, leaving 7 bases not matched to a gene. Germline V lookup: CDR1 MDHEN, CDR2 SYDVKM. The CDR3 DNA reads as TGTGCCAGCAGTGTGGACAGGGGAGATGCCTACGAGCAGTACTTC. It codes for CASSVDRGDAYEQYF.

The table lists this clonotype with many counts. V gene TRBV28 combines with J gene TRBJ2-1; possible D gene TRBD1, 6 bases. Germline V gene lookup returns CDR1 MDHEN and CDR2 SYDVKM. There are 13 residues in the CDR3. V gave up 4 bases and J gave up 2 bases, with 6 bases separating them. The CDR3 nucleotides are TGTGCCAGCAGTTCAGGGGCCTACAATGAGCAGTTCTTC. This sequence encodes CASSSGAYNEQFF.

In its sample, this clonotype was seen many times. V usage is TRBV20-1 and J usage is TRBJ2-1; D unresolved. CDR3 size: 17 residues. V lost 0 bases to trimming and J lost 0 bases, with 15 bases between them. The germline CDR1 and CDR2 sequences are DFQATT and SNEGSKA (reference sequence). CDR3 residues: CSARDTLRPSSYNEQFF. CDR3 DNA sequence: TGCAGTGCTAGAGATACACTGAGACCGAGCTCCTACAATGAGCAGTTCTTC.

V gene TRBV6-5 combines with J gene TRBJ1-1; D is undetermined. V was shortened by 2 bases and J by 4 bases, with 11 bases between the two germline ends. Germline lookup yields CDR1 MNHEY and CDR2 SVGAGI. The CDR3 is made up of 14 amino acids. For the CDR3, the DNA is TGTGCCAGCAGTTACGGTGGCGGTGTCACTGAAGCTTTCTTT. The encoded protein is CASSYGGGVTEAFF.

This clonotype was picked up a small number of times. The chain is built from TRBV20-1 and TRBJ2-3, with D possibly TRBD2 on 5 matching bases. Between the trimmed V and J ends, which lost 7 bases and 4 bases, there was a span of 18 bases. Germline V gene data show CDR1 as DFQATT and CDR2 as SNEGSKA (reference sequence). The CDR3 consists of 14 residues. DNA for the CDR3: TGCAGTGGATCCCGGGCCACTAGAGCAGATACGCAGTATTTT. The encoded protein is CSGSRATRADTQYF.